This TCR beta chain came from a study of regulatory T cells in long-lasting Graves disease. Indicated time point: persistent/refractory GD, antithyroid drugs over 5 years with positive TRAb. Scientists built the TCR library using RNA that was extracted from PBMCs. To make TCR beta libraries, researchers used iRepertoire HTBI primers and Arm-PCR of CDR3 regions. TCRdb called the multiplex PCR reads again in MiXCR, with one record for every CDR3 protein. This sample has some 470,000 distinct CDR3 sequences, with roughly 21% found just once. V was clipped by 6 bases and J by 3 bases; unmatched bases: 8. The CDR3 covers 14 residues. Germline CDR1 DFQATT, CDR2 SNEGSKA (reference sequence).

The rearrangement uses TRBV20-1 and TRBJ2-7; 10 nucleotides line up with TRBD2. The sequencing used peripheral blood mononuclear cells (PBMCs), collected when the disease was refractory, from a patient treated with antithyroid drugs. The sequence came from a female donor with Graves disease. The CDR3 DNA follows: TGCAGTGCCTGGGGTCTAGCGGGAGTCTACGAGCAGTACTTC. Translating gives CSAWGLAGVYEQYF.